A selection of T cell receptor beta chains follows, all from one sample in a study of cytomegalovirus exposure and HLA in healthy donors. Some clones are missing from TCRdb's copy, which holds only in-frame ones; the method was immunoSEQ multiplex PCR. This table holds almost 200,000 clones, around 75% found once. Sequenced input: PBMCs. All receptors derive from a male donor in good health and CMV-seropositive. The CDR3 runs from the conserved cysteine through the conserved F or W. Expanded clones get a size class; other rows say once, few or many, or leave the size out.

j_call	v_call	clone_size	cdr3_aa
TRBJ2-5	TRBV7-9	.	CASSLVAGDETQYF
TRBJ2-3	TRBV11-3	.	CASSLDNFEGADTQYF
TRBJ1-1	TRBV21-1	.	CASSKFWTGDTEAFF
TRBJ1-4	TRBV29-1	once	CSAGTANEKLFF
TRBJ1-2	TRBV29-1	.	CSIGQGAFGYTF
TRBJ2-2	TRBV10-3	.	CAISGQVPAGELFF
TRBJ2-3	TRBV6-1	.	CAGSSSLTQYF
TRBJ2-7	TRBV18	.	CASSPMNSVGEQYF
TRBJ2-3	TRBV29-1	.	CSAKGASGSPDTQYF
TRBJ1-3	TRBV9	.	CASSDTGELSGNTIYF
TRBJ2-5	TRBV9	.	CASSGGQYQETQYF
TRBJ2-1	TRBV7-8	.	CASSLIAGGSVNEQFF
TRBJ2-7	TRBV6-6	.	CASSPQGPLAHEQYF
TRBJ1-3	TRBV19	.	CASSKTGTGASSGNTIYF
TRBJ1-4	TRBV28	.	CASSLEDRVLEKLFF
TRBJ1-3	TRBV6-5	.	CASTSDRGLGNTIYF
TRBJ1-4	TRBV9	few	CASSVGTGTNEKLFF